A single T cell receptor beta chain is shown here with its context. Time point reported: peripheral blood 6 weeks after treatment start. The CDR3 contains 15 residues. V trimming: 4 bases; J trimming: 10 bases; junction bases outside the gene matches: 11. Germline assignment: CDR1 SNHLY and CDR2 FYNNEI. These data are taken from a study of PD-L1 blockade in urothelial cancer. Profiling relied on immunoSEQ multiplex PCR, and the TCRdb table lists in-frame clones only, not all of them. The sample carries tens of thousands of clones, 65% to 90% recorded once. The chain employs TRBV2 and TRBJ2-7, with 12 bases that match TRBD2. The receptor was isolated from a man in his 60s with urothelial cancer. The sequencing here drew on PBMCs, taken around atezolizumab (anti-PD-L1) treatment. The CDR3 loop reads CASSARASGGAEQYF. CDR3 nucleotides: TGTGCCAGCAGTGCTCGGGCTAGCGGGGGGGCGGAACAGTACTTC.